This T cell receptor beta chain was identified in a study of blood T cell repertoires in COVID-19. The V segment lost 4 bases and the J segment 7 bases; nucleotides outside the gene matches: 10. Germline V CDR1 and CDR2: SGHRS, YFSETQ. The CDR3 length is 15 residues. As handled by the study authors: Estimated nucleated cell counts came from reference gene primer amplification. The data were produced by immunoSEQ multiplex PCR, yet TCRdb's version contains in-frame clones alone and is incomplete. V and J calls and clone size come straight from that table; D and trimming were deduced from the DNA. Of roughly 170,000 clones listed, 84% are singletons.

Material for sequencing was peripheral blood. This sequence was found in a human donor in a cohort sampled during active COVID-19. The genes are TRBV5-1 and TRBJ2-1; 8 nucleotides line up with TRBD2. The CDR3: CASSNGLAGGNEQFF. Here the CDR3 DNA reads TGCGCCAGCAGCAACGGACTAGCTGGAGGGAATGAGCAGTTCTTC. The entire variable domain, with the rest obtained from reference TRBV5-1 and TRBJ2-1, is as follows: KAGVTQTPRYLIKTRGQQVTLSCSPISGHRSVSWYQQTPGQGLQFLFEYFSETQRNKGNFPGRFSGRQFSNSRSEMNVSTLELGDSALYLCASSNGLAGGNEQFFGPGTRLTVL.